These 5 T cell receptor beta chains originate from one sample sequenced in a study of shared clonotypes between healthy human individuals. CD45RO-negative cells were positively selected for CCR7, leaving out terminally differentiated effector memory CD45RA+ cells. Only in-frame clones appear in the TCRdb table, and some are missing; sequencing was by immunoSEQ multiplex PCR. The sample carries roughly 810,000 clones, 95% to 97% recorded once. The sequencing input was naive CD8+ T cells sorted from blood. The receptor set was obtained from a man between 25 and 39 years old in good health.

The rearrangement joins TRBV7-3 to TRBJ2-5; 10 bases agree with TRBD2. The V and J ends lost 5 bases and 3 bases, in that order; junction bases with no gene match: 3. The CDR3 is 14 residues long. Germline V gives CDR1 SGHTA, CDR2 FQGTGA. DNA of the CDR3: TGTGCCAGCAGCGCGCTAGCGGGAGAAGAGACCCAGTACTTC. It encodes CASSALAGEETQYF.

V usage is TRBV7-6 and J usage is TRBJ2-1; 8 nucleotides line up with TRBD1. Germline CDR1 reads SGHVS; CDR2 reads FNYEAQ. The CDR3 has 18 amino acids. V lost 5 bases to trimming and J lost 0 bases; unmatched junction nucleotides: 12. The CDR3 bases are TGTGCCAGCAGCGCACCGGGACAGGCCATCAGCTCCTACAATGAGCAGTTCTTC. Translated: CASSAPGQAISSYNEQFF.

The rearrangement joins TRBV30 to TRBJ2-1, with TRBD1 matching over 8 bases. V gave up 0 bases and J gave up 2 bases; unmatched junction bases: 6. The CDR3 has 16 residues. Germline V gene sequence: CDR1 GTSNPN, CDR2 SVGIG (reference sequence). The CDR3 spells CAWSVPQGATYNEQFF. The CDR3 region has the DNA TGTGCCTGGAGTGTACCGCAGGGGGCCACCTACAATGAGCAGTTCTTC.

This CDR3 reads CASSSGVVETEAFF. CDR3 DNA sequence: TGTGCCAGCAGCTCGGGGGTTGTTGAGACTGAAGCTTTCTTT. The V and J genes are TRBV28 and TRBJ1-1; a weak D match, TRBD1 (5 bases). Trimming removed 6 bases from V and 5 bases from J, with 16 bases in between. The germline V gene has CDR1 MDHEN and CDR2 SYDVKM. The CDR3 loop spans 14 amino acids.

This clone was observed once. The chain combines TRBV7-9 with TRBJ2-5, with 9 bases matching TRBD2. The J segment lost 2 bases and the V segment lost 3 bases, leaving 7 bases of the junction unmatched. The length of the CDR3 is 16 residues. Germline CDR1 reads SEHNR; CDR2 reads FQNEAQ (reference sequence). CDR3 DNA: TGTGCCAGCAGCTTTGCTCCTAGCGGGGAGCAAGAGACCCAGTACTTC. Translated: CASSFAPSGEQETQYF.